This TCR beta chain was identified during a study of T-cell memory formation after mild COVID-19. CDR3 length: 15 amino acids. CDR1 and CDR2 (germline): SNHLY, FYNNEI. The V segment lost 5 bases and the J segment 2 bases; nucleotides outside the gene matches: 3. In its sample, this clonotype was seen once. Using its own MiXCR run on the 5' RACE reads, TCRdb lists one record per CDR3 protein. The sample lists 400,000 to 500,000 distinct CDR3 sequences, around 24% occurring once. The rearrangement joins TRBV2 to TRBJ1-4; TRBD1 aligns across 9 bases. The sample consisted of PBMCs or a T cell subset sorted from them (not recorded which). This clonotype was obtained from an adult woman who had mild COVID-19 (a few samples of this study predate the infection). Cell type and time point are not known. The CDR3 sequence: CASSLQGATNEKLFF. CDR3 sequence (DNA): TGTGCCAGCAGTTTACAGGGGGCGACTAATGAAAAACTGTTTTTT.